Listed below are T cell receptor beta chains from one sample, sequenced in a study of shared clonotypes between healthy human individuals. Method: immunoSEQ multiplex PCR; TCRdb's copy keeps in-frame clones and lacks some. The sample gives a few million clones, over 85% of which show up once; 1.5% to 2% is in the top ten. The sequenced sample was naive CD8+ T cells from PBMCs. The receptors originated from a young man in good health. Some clones in this sample may be carry-over from other donors' samples. The CDR3 runs from the conserved cysteine through the conserved F or W. D genes are given only for firm matches.

d_call: -; v_call: TRBV27; cdr3_aa: CASSHGTYYEQYF
d_call: -; v_call: TRBV11-3; cdr3_aa: CASSLRGARSYEQYF
d_call: TRBD2; v_call: TRBV28; cdr3_aa: CASSFNSGSSYEQFF
d_call: TRBD2; v_call: TRBV7-9; cdr3_aa: CASSFGTTIHNEQFF
d_call: -; v_call: TRBV27; cdr3_aa: CASSFSGPYEQYF
d_call: TRBD1; v_call: TRBV11-2; cdr3_aa: CASSARTGGQFF
d_call: -; v_call: TRBV28; cdr3_aa: CASSLANSYEQYF
d_call: TRBD2; v_call: TRBV9; cdr3_aa: CASSATSGRARDTGELFF
d_call: -; v_call: TRBV5-1; cdr3_aa: CASSLTRGYNEQYF
d_call: TRBD1; v_call: TRBV10-1; cdr3_aa: CASSVSQTGTETWEQYF
d_call: -; v_call: TRBV19; cdr3_aa: CASNWAGGYTF
d_call: -; v_call: TRBV7-9; cdr3_aa: CASSLSQERRQFF
d_call: -; v_call: TRBV10-3; cdr3_aa: CAISEISVNTEAFF
d_call: -; v_call: TRBV27; cdr3_aa: CASSLRENADTQYF
d_call: -; v_call: TRBV11-2; cdr3_aa: CASSLGAGSGPLYEQYF
d_call: -; v_call: TRBV5-1; cdr3_aa: CASSLAVFHYNEQFF